This T cell receptor beta chain derives from a study of T-cell memory formation after mild COVID-19. Overall study: The two donors had largely donor-specific TCR clusters. Study-wide points: Some responding clones appeared in pre-infection memory, suggesting cross-reactive memory joined.

This clonotype occurred a few times. Its specificity is not known. V was trimmed by 1 base and J by 0 bases, leaving 6 bases between them. The CDR3 runs to 14 residues. Per the germline V gene, CDR1 is MNHNS and CDR2 is SASEGT. MiXCR, applied by TCRdb to the 5' RACE reads, yields one record per CDR3 protein. In the table there are roughly 400,000 distinct CDR3 sequences, roughly 26% of which are singletons. The sequenced material came from PBMCs or a T cell subset sorted from them (not recorded which). The chain combines TRBV6-1 with TRBJ2-5; D is tentatively TRBD1 or TRBD2 (5 bases each). The receptor was derived from an adult woman who had mild COVID-19 (a few samples of this study predate the infection). Cell type and time point are not known. The CDR3 loop reads CASSEVGDQETQYF. Here the CDR3 DNA reads TGTGCCAGCAGTGAAGTGGGGGACCAAGAGACCCAGTACTTC.